A selection of T cell receptor beta chains follows, all from one sample in a study of T cell repertoires in cytomegalovirus infection. TCRdb independently ran MiXCR on the reads; one entry per CDR3 protein. The data hold around 440,000 distinct CDR3 sequences, with about 11% observed a single time. Sequenced sample: PBMCs. The receptors shown here come from a human donor in good health (CMV status not recorded). Some clones in this sample may be carry-over from other donors' samples. The CDR3 runs from the conserved cysteine through the conserved F or W. The D gene is left open where the match is weak. Part of the rows lack a size; the others show once, few, many or a class for expanded clones.

j_gene	abundance	d_gene	v_gene	CDR3aa	CDR3nt
TRBJ2-1	NA	TRBD2	TRBV29-1	CSVELAGVIYNEQFF	TGCAGCGTTGAGCTAGCGGGAGTAATTTACAATGAGCAGTTCTTC
TRBJ1-5	NA	NA	TRBV5-8	CASSLAMQPQHF	TGTGCCAGCAGCTTGGCCATGCAGCCCCAGCATTTT
TRBJ1-1	few	NA	TRBV3-1	CASSQGGRTEAFF	TGTGCCAGCAGCCAAGGGGGGAGAACTGAAGCTTTCTTT
TRBJ1-1	NA	NA	TRBV28	CASSPSVTVNTEAFF	TGTGCCAGCAGTCCGTCCGTGACAGTGAACACTGAAGCTTTCTTT
TRBJ1-5	many	NA	TRBV7-8	CASSLAPGDQPQHF	TGTGCCAGCAGCTTAGCACCGGGGGATCAGCCCCAGCATTTT
TRBJ1-2	few	NA	TRBV2	CASTSEGGGSNYGYTF	TGTGCCAGCACCTCCGAGGGCGGGGGCTCAAACTATGGCTACACCTTC
TRBJ2-5	NA	TRBD1	TRBV28	CASSFTGADSQETQYF	TGTGCCAGCAGTTTTACAGGGGCAGATAGCCAAGAGACCCAGTACTTC
TRBJ2-1	many	TRBD2	TRBV7-3	CASSPTSGRTYNEQFF	TGTGCCAGCAGCCCGACTAGCGGGAGAACCTACAATGAGCAGTTCTTC
TRBJ1-1	many	NA	TRBV7-8	CASSLRPRTEAFF	TGTGCCAGCAGCTTAAGGCCCCGGACTGAAGCTTTCTTT
TRBJ2-3	many	NA	TRBV24-1	CATRQGPTQYF	TGTGCCACCAGACAGGGTCCTACGCAGTATTTT
TRBJ1-2	many	TRBD1	TRBV7-9	CASSSIQGSDYGYTF	TGTGCCAGCAGCTCTATACAGGGGTCGGACTATGGCTACACCTTC
TRBJ2-7	many	NA	TRBV27	CASSPLGYEQYF	TGTGCCAGCTCCCCCCTAGGCTACGAGCAGTACTTC
TRBJ2-2	many	NA	TRBV20-1	CSARDRPNTGELFF	TGCAGTGCTAGAGACAGGCCGAACACCGGGGAGCTGTTTTTT
TRBJ2-7	many	NA	TRBV7-9	CASGRGAYYEQYF	TGTGCCAGCGGACGGGGGGCCTACTACGAGCAGTACTTC
TRBJ1-2	few	NA	TRBV29-1	CSVVKGAQGNYGYTF	TGCAGCGTAGTGAAGGGAGCCCAGGGGAATTATGGCTACACCTTC
TRBJ2-3	many	TRBD1	TRBV5-6	CASSFGTGGWGTQYF	TGTGCCAGCAGCTTTGGGACAGGGGGGTGGGGTACGCAGTATTTT
TRBJ1-2	NA	NA	TRBV12-3/TRBV12-4	CASSRRRQLWEGYTF	TGTGCCAGCAGCCGCCGACGACAGCTCTGGGAGGGCTACACCTTC
TRBJ1-5	few	NA	TRBV6-2/TRBV6-3	CASSYLGGNQPQHF	TGTGCCAGCAGTTACTTGGGGGGCAATCAGCCCCAGCATTTT
TRBJ2-7	many	TRBD2	TRBV7-2	CASSRLAGTLPYEQYF	TGTGCCAGCAGCCGGCTAGCGGGGACCTTGCCCTACGAGCAGTACTTC
TRBJ1-2	many	NA	TRBV11-2	CASSLTSGAARTAGNYGYTF	TGTGCCAGCAGCTTGACTTCCGGAGCGGCGAGGACGGCTGGGAACTATGGCTACACCTTC
TRBJ1-1	few	NA	TRBV3-1	CASSQDWGATEAFF	TGTGCCAGCAGCCAAGATTGGGGGGCGACTGAAGCTTTCTTT
TRBJ1-5	NA	NA	TRBV27	CASSLVGQPQRF	TGTGCCAGCAGTTTAGTCGGTCAGCCCCAGCGTTTT
TRBJ2-1	many	TRBD2	TRBV5-6	CASSPSLSAGGPSLNEQFF	TGTGCCAGCAGCCCGTCCCTATCCGCGGGAGGGCCCAGCCTCAATGAGCAGTTCTTC
TRBJ1-5	few	TRBD1	TRBV2	CASKVDRDRNQPQHF	TGTGCCAGCAAGGTAGACAGGGATCGGAATCAGCCCCAGCATTTT
TRBJ2-7	many	TRBD2	TRBV28	CASSGTSGLSYEQYF	TGTGCCAGCAGTGGGACTAGCGGGCTTTCCTACGAGCAGTACTTC
TRBJ1-2	few	NA	TRBV6-5	CASSYSRSSANYGYTF	TGTGCCAGCAGTTACTCGCGATCTAGCGCTAACTATGGCTACACCTTC
TRBJ2-3	many	NA	TRBV7-9	CASTPRREGTDTQYF	TGTGCCAGCACCCCGAGGAGGGAGGGCACAGATACGCAGTATTTT
TRBJ2-1	many	TRBD2	TRBV7-3	CASSPYLAGTSGTNEQFF	TGTGCCAGCAGCCCCTACCTTGCCGGGACTAGCGGGACGAATGAGCAGTTCTTC
TRBJ2-2	NA	NA	TRBV20-1	CSASRGPLTGELFF	TGCAGTGCTAGCAGGGGCCCTTTGACCGGGGAGCTGTTTTTT
TRBJ2-2	NA	TRBD2	TRBV12-3/TRBV12-4	CATWRGGATGELFF	TGTGCAACATGGCGGGGGGGTGCCACCGGGGAGCTGTTTTTT
TRBJ2-4	many	NA	TRBV2	CASTPGLENIQYF	TGTGCCAGCACCCCTGGACTTGAAAACATTCAGTACTTC
TRBJ2-3	NA	TRBD2	TRBV10-3	CAIASSGTIGDTQYF	TGTGCCATCGCTTCTAGCGGGACTATAGGGGATACGCAGTATTTT
TRBJ2-1	few	TRBD1	TRBV7-3	CASSLFQGADEQFF	TGTGCCAGCAGCTTATTTCAGGGGGCGGATGAGCAGTTCTTC
TRBJ2-7	NA	NA	TRBV20-1	CSANDRTGSYEQYF	TGCAGTGCTAACGATCGGACGGGTTCCTACGAGCAGTACTTC
TRBJ1-5	many	NA	TRBV5-6	CASSLGGYQPQHF	TGTGCCAGCAGCTTGGGGGGTTATCAGCCCCAGCATTTT
TRBJ2-2	few	NA	TRBV5-1	CASSPWGAGAPNTGELFF	TGCGCCAGCAGCCCTTGGGGCGCCGGGGCCCCGAACACCGGGGAGCTGTTTTTT
TRBJ2-2	many	NA	TRBV6-2/TRBV6-3	CASSLNGGLGTGELFF	TGTGCCAGCAGTCTCAATGGGGGGCTGGGCACCGGGGAGCTGTTTTTT
TRBJ2-7	few	NA	TRBV19	CASSRTSNYEQYF	TGTGCCAGTAGTCGGACGAGCAACTACGAGCAGTACTTC
TRBJ2-7	few	NA	TRBV5-1	CASSQGVGSSYEQYF	TGCGCCAGCAGCCAGGGAGTAGGGAGTTCCTACGAGCAGTACTTC
TRBJ1-3	few	NA	TRBV20-1	CSASRPGTTGNTIYF	TGCAGTGCTAGTCGGCCCGGGACAACTGGAAACACCATATATTTT
TRBJ2-2	few	TRBD1	TRBV5-1	CASRTPGQGAQELFF	TGCGCCAGCAGAACTCCGGGACAGGGGGCACAAGAGCTGTTTTTT
TRBJ2-5	NA	NA	TRBV29-1	CSVVQAAVETQYF	TGCAGCGTTGTGCAGGCGGCAGTGGAGACCCAGTACTTC
TRBJ2-3	few	TRBD2	TRBV10-3	CAISAPGLAGGDTQYF	TGTGCCATCAGCGCACCGGGACTAGCGGGAGGGGATACGCAGTATTTT
TRBJ1-4	few	NA	TRBV20-1	CSAPGPGRNSNEKLFF	TGCAGTGCCCCAGGGCCGGGGCGTAATAGTAATGAAAAACTGTTTTTT
TRBJ2-1	NA	NA	TRBV19	CASSMLGQGPGNEQFF	TGTGCCAGTAGTATGCTGGGGCAGGGTCCGGGAAATGAGCAGTTCTTC
TRBJ2-1	many	NA	TRBV7-2	CASSLGWGGSYNEQFF	TGTGCCAGCAGCTTAGGCTGGGGCGGTTCCTACAATGAGCAGTTCTTC
TRBJ1-2	many	NA	TRBV7-2	CASSFGWGDYGYTF	TGTGCCAGCAGCTTTGGATGGGGGGACTATGGCTACACCTTC
TRBJ1-2	many	NA	TRBV28	CASSTDEERINYGYTF	TGTGCCAGCAGTACCGACGAAGAAAGGATTAACTATGGCTACACCTTC
TRBJ2-5	many	TRBD2	TRBV7-3	CASSLPTVNSTSGYQETQYF	TGTGCCAGCAGCTTACCGACAGTCAACTCGACTAGCGGGTATCAAGAGACCCAGTACTTC
TRBJ1-1	many	TRBD1	TRBV19	CASSLRDRGLGTEAFF	TGTGCCAGTAGTCTCCGGGACAGGGGTCTGGGCACTGAAGCTTTCTTT
TRBJ2-7	few	NA	TRBV4-1	CASSQGKLGDFRSYEQYF	TGCGCCAGCAGCCAAGGCAAATTGGGAGACTTTAGGTCCTACGAGCAGTACTTC
TRBJ1-1	many	NA	TRBV7-9	CASSLAQGAEAFF	TGTGCCAGCAGCTTAGCACAGGGCGCTGAAGCTTTCTTT
TRBJ2-7	many	TRBD1	TRBV27	CASSLYRGSAYEQYF	TGTGCCAGCAGTTTATACAGGGGAAGCGCCTACGAGCAGTACTTC
TRBJ2-5	many	TRBD2	TRBV7-2	CASSLRGLAGTQETQYF	TGTGCCAGCAGCCTCCGAGGGCTAGCGGGAACCCAAGAGACCCAGTACTTC
TRBJ2-7	few	TRBD2	TRBV7-9	CASSPSLAGGSSYEQYF	TGTGCCAGCAGCCCCTCCTTAGCGGGAGGGAGCTCCTACGAGCAGTACTTC
TRBJ2-2	many	TRBD2	TRBV30	CAWSSGLAGGFLDGELFF	TGTGCCTGGAGTTCCGGACTAGCGGGAGGGTTTCTGGACGGGGAGCTGTTTTTT
TRBJ1-1	many	NA	TRBV2	CASQLGSPSTEAFF	TGTGCCAGCCAACTAGGGTCCCCGAGCACTGAAGCTTTCTTT
TRBJ2-2	many	TRBD2	TRBV27	CASSYEFSGRGTGELFF	TGTGCCAGCAGTTATGAATTTAGCGGGAGGGGGACCGGGGAGCTGTTTTTT